The sequence of this T cell receptor (beta chain) was determined in a study of T cells in Graves' hyperthyroidism and ophthalmopathy. Overall study results and limits: Ophthalmopathy was identified by the model a median around 6.9 months ahead of onset.

As concerns this clonotype: Its antigen remains unidentified. This may be a read error: a much more frequent sequence differs by one nucleotide.

There are 15 residues in the CDR3. Germline V lookup: CDR1 LNHNV, CDR2 YYDKDF (reference sequence). After removal of 5 bases from V and 3 bases from J, the junction contained 7 bases not matched to a gene. Calling Graves' hyperthyroidism stable meant ophthalmopathy did not progress within 18 months. TCR beta CDR3 region amplification was performed from RNA transcripts. HTBI primers were employed in a first-round RT-PCR of the TCR CDR3. TCRdb called the multiplex PCR reads again in MiXCR, with one record for every CDR3 protein. The sample consists of around 440,000 distinct CDR3 sequences, approximately 15% of them appearing once.

The sequence was obtained from a woman younger than 30 with Graves' hyperthyroidism. The rearrangement links TRBV15 to TRBJ2-7, with TRBD1 matching 10 bases. The sample comprised blood. The CDR3 DNA reads TGTGCCACCAGCGAGCCGGGACAGGGGATCTACGAGCAGTACTTC. Protein sequence: CATSEPGQGIYEQYF.